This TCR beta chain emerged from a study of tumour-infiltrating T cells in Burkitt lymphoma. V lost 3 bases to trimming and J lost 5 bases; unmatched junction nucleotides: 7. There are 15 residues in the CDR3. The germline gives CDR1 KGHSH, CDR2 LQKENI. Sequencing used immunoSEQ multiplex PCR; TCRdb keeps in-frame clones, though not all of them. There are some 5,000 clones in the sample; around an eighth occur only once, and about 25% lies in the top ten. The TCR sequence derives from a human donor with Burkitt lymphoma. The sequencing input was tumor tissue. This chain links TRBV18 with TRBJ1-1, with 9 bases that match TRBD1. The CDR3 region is CASSPSRDRVTEAFF. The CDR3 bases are TGTGCCAGCTCACCTTCCCGGGACAGGGTGACTGAAGCTTTCTTT.